The present TCR beta chain was sequenced within a study of shared clonotypes between healthy human individuals. Background on the study: CD4 naive and memory got three plates each, CD8 naive two, CD8 memory one.

TCRdb's copy holds only in-frame clones and misses some; the assay was immunoSEQ multiplex PCR. This table has 2 million to 2.5 million clones, 80% to 95% appearing once. The CDR3 is 18 residues long. Per germline, CDR1 MDHEN and CDR2 SYDVKM. With 10 bases removed from V and 6 bases from J, the gap between germline ends came to 31 bases. The study drew its donors from healthy HIV-negative adults without recent acute infections or vaccinations. The rearrangement joins TRBV28 to TRBJ2-1; TRBD1 is a possible D gene (6 bases). This sequence originates from a young man in good health. Some clones in this sample may be carry-over from other donors' samples. Input material: naive CD4+ T cells from PBMCs. The subset is: CD45RA+ positively selected. In DNA, the CDR3 is TGTGCCACCCGACCCCGGGACACCCTTTCCATTCGGGTCAATGAGCAGTTCTTC. It translates to CATRPRDTLSIRVNEQFF.